The 21 T cell receptor beta chains given below trace back to one sample, sequenced in a study of blood T cell repertoires in COVID-19. The protocol was immunoSEQ multiplex PCR, while the TCRdb copy is restricted to in-frame clones and leaves out a portion. The table includes approximately 200,000 clones, roughly 80% detected once. The sample comprised PBMCs or T cells enriched from blood (not recorded which). Every receptor here comes from a man in his forties or fifties who had recovered from COVID-19.

This chain joins TRBV19 and TRBJ1-5; 10 bases are a match to TRBD1. The CDR3 runs to 19 residues. Germline V gene data show CDR1 as LNHDA and CDR2 as SQIVND (reference sequence). The V and J ends lost 9 bases and 0 bases, in that order; junction bases with no gene match: 17. CDR3 region: CASRRRTGTGVYSNQPQHF. The CDR3 DNA reads as TGTGCCAGCAGAAGGCGGACCGGGACAGGGGTGTATAGCAATCAGCCCCAGCATTTT.

This rearrangement joins TRBV4-1 to TRBJ1-4; D unresolved. V was trimmed by 0 bases and J by 5 bases, leaving 13 bases between them. There are 16 residues in the CDR3. Germline assignment: CDR1 MGHRA and CDR2 YSYEKL. The CDR3 sequence: CASSQERSARNEKLFF. DNA of the CDR3: TGCGCCAGCAGCCAAGAGCGCAGTGCGCGGAATGAAAAACTGTTTTTT.

This clone has a single count. The chain employs TRBV10-3 and TRBJ1-5; maybe TRBD1 (5 bases). V was shortened by 4 bases and J by 4 bases, with 11 bases between the two germline ends. Germline CDR1 and CDR2: ENHRY and SYGVKD. The CDR3 extends over 14 amino acids. Written as DNA, the CDR3 is TGTGCCATCAGTGGGAGGGGAGGTAATCAGCCCCAGCATTTT. This gives the protein CAISGRGGNQPQHF.

The CDR3 coding sequence is TGTGCCAGCAGTTACCAAAGGCAGGGGGTTAATGGCTACACCTTC. It encodes CASSYQRQGVNGYTF. The V and J genes are TRBV6-5 and TRBJ1-2, with 7 bases that match TRBD1. The CDR3 length is 15 residues. CDR1 is MNHEY, CDR2 SVGAGI, per germline. The V gene end was trimmed by 2 bases and the J gene end by 6 bases; junction bases not matched to a gene: 9.

The J gene is TRBJ1-6, the V gene TRBV10-2, with D tentatively TRBD1 (5 bases). The CDR3 consists of 14 residues. Germline CDR1 is WSHSY and CDR2 is SAAADI. V lost 6 bases and J lost 7, with 13 bases in between. The chain's CDR3 is CASRDPGINSPLHF. The CDR3 DNA reads as TGCGCCAGCAGAGATCCAGGGATAAATTCACCCCTCCACTTT.

The J gene is TRBJ2-3, the V gene TRBV7-9; 8 nucleotides align to TRBD2. Germline values: CDR1 SEHNR, CDR2 FQNEAQ (reference sequence). The CDR3 is made up of 16 amino acids. J lost 1 base, V lost 5 bases, and 8 bases had no gene match. The CDR3 sequence is CASSLSGDRGTDTQYF. DNA for the CDR3: TGTGCCAGCAGCCTTAGCGGGGACCGAGGCACAGATACGCAGTATTTT.

V and J are TRBV10-3 and TRBJ1-6, with 7 bases lining up with TRBD1. The CDR3 is made up of 15 amino acids. Germline CDR1 reads ENHRY; CDR2 reads SYGVKD. V shed 3 bases, J shed 8 bases, and the junction held 7 bases outside the gene matches. The DNA of the CDR3 is TGTGCCATCAGTGACGGGACAGCAGCTGATTCACCCCTCCACTTT. Translated, it gives CAISDGTAADSPLHF.

This clone was counted a few times. The chain employs TRBV5-5 and TRBJ1-1; D call uncertain. Germline V gene data show CDR1 as SGHKS and CDR2 as YYEKEE (reference sequence). This CDR3 is built from 15 residues. Trimming left V 0 bases short and J 4 bases short, with 13 bases between. CDR3: CASSLAAGLSTEAFF. CDR3 nucleotides: TGTGCCAGCAGCTTGGCTGCGGGGTTGAGCACTGAAGCTTTCTTT.

V usage is TRBV5-1 and J usage is TRBJ1-2, with TRBD1 identical over 9 bases. CDR1 and CDR2 from the germline V gene are SGHRS and YFSETQ. The CDR3 runs 15 residues. The J segment lost 5 bases and the V segment lost 4 bases, leaving 9 bases of the junction unmatched. In DNA, the CDR3 is TGCGCCAGCAGCGATAGTACCGGGACAGGGTATGGCTACACCTTC. Its protein is CASSDSTGTGYGYTF.

The V gene is TRBV4-1, the J gene TRBJ2-1; 9 bases align to TRBD2. The CDR3 length is 16 residues. J lost 3 bases, V lost 4 bases, and 7 bases had no gene match. Germline V lookup: CDR1 MGHRA, CDR2 YSYEKL. The CDR3: CASSPSQRGVYNEQFF. The CDR3 bases are TGCGCCAGCAGCCCCTCTCAGCGGGGGGTCTACAATGAGCAGTTCTTC.

The chain carries TRBV6-1 and TRBJ1-5, with a tentative D call TRBD1 (6 bases). Trimming shortened V by 2 bases and J by 7 bases, and 12 bases separated the two germline ends. Germline V gives CDR1 MNHNS, CDR2 SASEGT. This CDR3 has 14 residues. The CDR3 region is CASSEHAGAQPQHF. The DNA of the CDR3 is TGTGCCAGCAGTGAACATGCGGGGGCGCAGCCCCAGCATTTT.

This clone was detected once. This chain connects TRBV7-8 to TRBJ1-5; 7 nucleotides align to TRBD1. CDR1 SGHVS and CDR2 FQNEAQ come from the germline V gene. V gave up 4 bases and J gave up 0 bases; unmatched junction bases: 9. The CDR3 has 17 residues. CDR3 coding DNA: TGTGCCAGCAGCTCGTGGACAGGCGACTATAGCAATCAGCCCCAGCATTTT. Protein: CASSSWTGDYSNQPQHF.

The chain is built from TRBV30 and TRBJ1-6; a weak D match, TRBD1 (6 bases). This CDR3 is 15 amino acids long. The germline V gene encodes CDR1 GTSNPN and CDR2 SVGIG (reference sequence). Trimming removed 4 bases at V and 7 bases at J, with 17 bases between. CDR3 coding DNA: TGTGCCTGGACCCCGACAGGCGCCGTAAATTCACCCCTCCACTTT. It encodes CAWTPTGAVNSPLHF.

The chain carries TRBV5-5 and TRBJ2-7; 8 bases align to TRBD1. The germline V gene encodes CDR1 SGHKS and CDR2 YYEKEE (reference sequence). V dropped 0 bases and J dropped 6; count of bases not matched to a gene: 5. The CDR3 covers 14 residues. The CDR3 DNA sequence: TGTGCCAGCAGCTTGGGCGGACAGGGTCGCGAGCAGTACTTC. Its protein product is CASSLGGQGREQYF. Complete variable domain (other parts from reference TRBV5-5 and TRBJ2-7): DAGVTQSPTHLIKTRGQQVTLRCSPISGHKSVSWYQQVLGQGPQFIFQYYEKEERGRGNFPDRFSARQFPNYSSELNVNALLLGDSALYLCASSLGGQGREQYFGPGTRLTVT.

The genes are TRBV2 and TRBJ1-2; unclear D gene. This CDR3 region has 13 residues. Trimming took off 3 bases at V and 4 bases at J, with 9 bases between the two ends. The germline CDR1 and CDR2 sequences are SNHLY and FYNNEI. CDR3 sequence: CASSDRGFYGYTF. CDR3 coding DNA: TGTGCCAGCAGTGATCGGGGATTCTATGGCTACACCTTC.

In regard to this clone: At one boundary the junction diverges from the germline segment, which might be a read error. This rearrangement joins TRBV27 to TRBJ2-1, with 11 bases fitting TRBD2. Germline V gene lookup returns CDR1 MNHEY and CDR2 SMNVEV (reference sequence). There are 17 residues in the CDR3. The CDR3 DNA follows: TGTGCCAGCAATTTAGCGGGGGGGCCCAGCTCCTACAATGAGCAGTTCTTC. Its protein product is CASNLAGGPSSYNEQFF.

The rearrangement links TRBV5-4 to TRBJ1-6, with TRBD1 as a possible D gene (5 bases). Trimming removed 0 bases from V and 9 bases from J, with 10 bases in between. Germline V gene lookup returns CDR1 SGHNT and CDR2 YYREEE (reference sequence). The length of the CDR3 is 14 residues. The CDR3 loop is CASSLESRASPLHF. Written as DNA, the CDR3 is TGTGCCAGCAGCTTGGAAAGCAGGGCTTCACCCCTCCACTTT. Full variable domain (rest looked up from reference TRBV5-4 and TRBJ1-6): ETGVTQSPTHLIKTRGQQVTLRCSSQSGHNTVSWYQQALGQGPQFIFQYYREEENGRGNFPPRFSGLQFPNYSSELNVNALELDDSALYLCASSLESRASPLHFGNGTRLTVT.

The V call is TRBV3-1 (or the pseudogene TRBV3-2), the J call TRBJ1-1, with D perhaps matching TRBD1 (5 bases). Trimming took off 1 base at V and 11 bases at J, with 14 bases between the two ends. This CDR3 spans 13 amino acids. In germline, CDR1 is LGHDT, CDR2 YNNKEL (reference sequence). The chain's CDR3 is CASSQGSHSGAFF. Written as DNA, the CDR3 is TGTGCCAGCAGCCAAGGAAGTCACTCAGGGGCTTTCTTT.

The chain combines TRBV4-1 with TRBJ2-3, with no clear D. V was pared by 1 base and J by 2 bases, with 7 bases between. CDR1 and CDR2 (germline): MGHRA, YSYEKL. The CDR3 has 14 amino acids. The CDR3 nucleotides read TGCGCCAGCAGCCAAGGACATAACACAGATACGCAGTATTTT. Translating it yields CASSQGHNTDTQYF.

The rearrangement links TRBV10-3 to TRBJ1-1, with D tentatively TRBD1 (5 bases). CDR1 is ENHRY and CDR2 is SYGVKD in the germline V gene. CDR3 size: 13 residues. V lost 5 bases and J lost 0, with 7 bases in between. CDR3 loop: CAISMTVNTEAFF. The CDR3 DNA reads TGTGCCATCAGTATGACAGTGAACACTGAAGCTTTCTTT.

This clone was found once. This chain joins TRBV5-1 and TRBJ1-3; D uncertain. The V and J ends lost 4 bases and 4 bases respectively, with 9 bases between them. CDR1 and CDR2 from the germline V gene are SGHRS and YFSETQ. This CDR3 region has 13 residues. The CDR3 DNA sequence: TGCGCCAGCAGCCTGGGGAGGGGAAACACCATATATTTT. It specifies CASSLGRGNTIYF.